The 27 T cell receptor beta chains below were found in one sample sequenced in a study of cytomegalovirus exposure and HLA in healthy donors. The PCR made use of 60 Vbeta and 13 Jbeta primers. Data came from immunoSEQ multiplex PCR; TCRdb stores just in-frame clones and leaves some out. The sample carries 110,000 to 150,000 clones, approximately 80% recorded once. The sample consisted of PBMCs. Source of these receptors: a male donor in good health and CMV-seronegative.

The rearrangement joins TRBV18 to TRBJ2-7, with D possibly TRBD1 on 5 matching bases. The V gene's germline CDR1 is KGHSH and CDR2 LQKENI. V shed 3 bases and J shed 3 bases, with 12 bases lying between them. This CDR3 spans 14 amino acids. The CDR3 nucleotides read TGTGCCAGCTCACCGGGCCCAGGGATCTACGAGCAGTACTTC. Protein: CASSPGPGIYEQYF.

The genes are TRBV18 and TRBJ2-2; 7 nucleotides match TRBD1. J gave up 3 bases and V 5 bases, and 6 bases lay outside the gene matches. Germline assignment: CDR1 KGHSH and CDR2 LQKENI. The CDR3 runs to 15 residues. For the CDR3, the DNA is TGTGCCAGCTCAGCTAGACAGGGTGACACCGGGGAGCTGTTTTTT. This gives the protein CASSARQGDTGELFF.

The chain is built from TRBV7-3 and TRBJ1-1; 9 bases agree with TRBD1. With 6 bases clipped from V and 6 bases from J, the junction kept 5 bases outside the gene matches. This CDR3 region has 13 residues. Per the germline V gene, CDR1 is SGHTA and CDR2 is FQGTGA. The CDR3 sequence: CASRETGGAEAFF. The DNA of the CDR3 is TGTGCCAGCAGGGAGACAGGGGGGGCTGAAGCTTTCTTT.

J is TRBJ2-5 and V is TRBV11-2, with 10 positions matching TRBD2. V was pared by 5 bases and J by 5 bases, with 8 bases of the junction left unmatched. Germline assignment: CDR1 SGHAT and CDR2 FQNNGV. The CDR3 spans 15 residues. The CDR3 sequence is CASSPLAGVRETQYF. The CDR3 nucleotides read TGTGCCAGCAGCCCCCTAGCGGGGGTTCGGGAGACCCAGTACTTC.

This clone was detected only once. This chain links TRBV15 with TRBJ2-2, with 7 bases lining up with TRBD1. Per germline, CDR1 LNHNV and CDR2 YYDKDF (reference sequence). V was pared by 4 bases and J by 4 bases, with 6 bases of the junction left unmatched. The CDR3 has 15 residues. CDR3 DNA: TGTGCCACCAGCACCCGGGACAGCAGCACCGGGGAGCTGTTTTTT. Translating it yields CATSTRDSSTGELFF.

The gene calls are TRBV5-1 and TRBJ2-1; no clear D gene. In germline, CDR1 is SGHRS, CDR2 YFSETQ. The CDR3 loop spans 12 amino acids. Trimming took off 7 bases at V and 7 bases at J, with 12 bases between the two ends. The chain's CDR3 is CASRHSENEQFF. CDR3 in DNA: TGCGCCAGCCGACATTCAGAAAATGAGCAGTTCTTC.

This chain uses TRBV19 with TRBJ1-1; possibly TRBD1 for D (6 bases). Germline V lookup: CDR1 LNHDA, CDR2 SQIVND (reference sequence). The V gene lost 4 bases and the J gene lost 4 bases, with 19 bases spanning the gap. This CDR3 is built from 16 residues. CDR3 region: CASSTFRDKGLTEAFF. For the CDR3, the DNA is TGTGCCAGTAGTACCTTCCGGGACAAAGGCCTCACTGAAGCTTTCTTT.

The chain combines TRBV5-6 with TRBJ2-5; possibly TRBD2 for D (5 bases). The closer fit of TRBJ2-7 to the DNA end suggests the J call may be wrong. Germline V CDR1 and CDR2: SGHDT, YYEEEE. This CDR3 region has 15 residues. DNA of the CDR3: TGTGCCAGCAGCCCCCACATGGCGAGGGTCAACGAGCAGTACTTC. Protein product: CASSPHMARVNEQYF.

This chain connects TRBV5-1 to TRBJ2-7; weak D call: TRBD1 (6 bases). The CDR3 runs 16 residues. Germline V CDR1 and CDR2: SGHRS, YFSETQ. The V and J ends lost 0 bases and 6 bases respectively, with 19 bases between them. The CDR3 loop reads CASSLEGQGRRAEQYF. CDR3 in DNA: TGCGCCAGCAGCTTGGAGGGGCAGGGGCGCAGGGCCGAGCAGTACTTC.

J is TRBJ2-7 and V is TRBV11-2; D is ambiguous. V gave up 1 base and J gave up 4 bases, with 17 bases separating them. From germline, CDR1 is SGHAT and CDR2 FQNNGV. The CDR3 is 16 residues long. The CDR3 loop is CASSLGADTTLYEQYF. The CDR3 DNA is TGTGCCAGCAGCTTAGGGGCAGATACAACTCTATACGAGCAGTACTTC.

V usage is TRBV7-2 and J usage is TRBJ2-7, with TRBD2 matching 10 bases. Germline V gene lookup returns CDR1 SGHTA and CDR2 FQGNSA. The CDR3 loop spans 15 amino acids. V gave up 3 bases and J gave up 3 bases; unmatched junction bases: 5. CDR3 loop: CASSFIAGGLYEQYF. The CDR3 coding sequence is TGTGCCAGCAGCTTTATAGCGGGGGGACTCTACGAGCAGTACTTC.

This sequence joins TRBV2 and TRBJ1-1; maybe TRBD1 (5 bases). Germline V lookup: CDR1 SNHLY, CDR2 FYNNEI. Deletions cut 6 bases from V and 5 bases from J, with 13 bases between. CDR3 length: 13 residues. The CDR3 sequence: CASRIQGTTEAFF. The CDR3 DNA sequence: TGTGCCAGCAGGATCCAGGGCACGACTGAAGCTTTCTTT.

CDR3: CASRQGSVNEQFF. CDR3 nucleotide sequence: TGTGCCAGCAGACAGGGGTCTGTGAATGAGCAGTTCTTC. The chain couples TRBV2 to TRBJ2-1, with 7 bases aligning to TRBD1. V dropped 6 bases and J dropped 7; count of bases not matched to a gene: 6. The CDR3 extends over 13 amino acids. Germline CDR1 and CDR2: SNHLY and FYNNEI. Combining the CDR3 with reference TRBV2 and TRBJ2-1 gives the whole variable domain EPEVTQTPSHQVTQMGQEVILRCVPISNHLYFYWYRQILGQKVEFLVSFYNNEISEKSEIFDDQFSVERPDGSNFTLKIRSTKLEDSAMYFCASRQGSVNEQFFGPGTRLTVL.

The J gene is TRBJ1-1, the V gene TRBV18; the D is unclear. The CDR3 is 13 amino acids. The V end was cut by 3 bases, the J end by 0 bases, with 5 bases between. Germline values: CDR1 KGHSH, CDR2 LQKENI. The CDR3 DNA follows: TGTGCCAGCTCACCGGGCGTGAACACTGAAGCTTTCTTT. This gives the protein CASSPGVNTEAFF. The variable domain in full, completed from reference TRBV18 and TRBJ1-1, reads NAGVMQNPRHLVRRRGQEARLRCSPMKGHSHVYWYRQLPEEGLKFMVYLQKENIIDESGMPKERFSAEFPKEGPSILRIQQVVRGDSAAYFCASSPGVNTEAFFGQGTRLTVV.

The J gene is TRBJ2-7, the V gene TRBV18; 7 nucleotides agree with TRBD1. After removal of 4 bases from V and 5 bases from J, the junction contained 2 bases not matched to a gene. This CDR3 comprises 12 residues. Germline CDR1 is KGHSH and CDR2 is LQKENI. This chain's CDR3 is CASSHDRDEQYF. As DNA, the CDR3 is TGTGCCAGCTCACACGACAGGGACGAGCAGTACTTC.

The rearrangement links TRBV6-5 to TRBJ2-7; tentative D call: TRBD2 (7 bases). The CDR3 contains 14 residues. CDR1 and CDR2 (germline): MNHEY, SVGAGI. The V end was cut by 6 bases, the J end by 3 bases, with 15 bases between. The CDR3 nucleotides are TGTGCCAGCAGGCGGGGGCAGGGCATCTACGAGCAGTACTTC. Its protein product is CASRRGQGIYEQYF.

This sequence joins TRBV11-2 and TRBJ1-3; the match to TRBD1 covers 7 bases. The ends lost 5 bases at V and 1 base at J; junction bases unmatched: 2. The CDR3 has 14 residues. CDR1 and CDR2 from the germline V gene are SGHAT and FQNNGV. CDR3 residues: CASSPDRSGNTIYF. The CDR3 DNA reads TGTGCCAGCAGCCCGGACAGGTCTGGAAACACCATATATTTT.

This clone turned up a few times. V and J are TRBV5-1 and TRBJ2-6; D gene uncertain. V lost 1 base and J 1 base, leaving 3 bases between the germline ends. The germline V gene encodes CDR1 SGHRS and CDR2 YFSETQ. This CDR3 is built from 14 residues. This CDR3 is CASSLLSGANVLTF. The CDR3 DNA reads as TGCGCCAGCAGCTTGCTTTCTGGGGCCAACGTCCTGACTTTC.

This sequence joins TRBV19 and TRBJ2-7; 10 bases align to TRBD1. The germline V gene encodes CDR1 LNHDA and CDR2 SQIVND (reference sequence). The CDR3 is 14 amino acids. V lost 5 bases to trimming and J lost 3 bases; unmatched junction nucleotides: 4. The CDR3 here is CASSPRTGGYEQYF. CDR3 bases: TGTGCCAGTAGTCCGAGGACAGGGGGCTACGAGCAGTACTTC.

J is TRBJ2-7 and V is TRBV6-6, with D maybe TRBD1 (6 bases). The CDR3 runs to 13 residues. Germline CDR1 and CDR2: MNHNY and SVGAGI (reference sequence). Trimming left V 6 bases short and J 2 bases short, with 11 bases between. In DNA form, the CDR3 reads TGTGCCAGCAGCCCCGGGGACACCTACGAGCAGTACTTC. It translates to CASSPGDTYEQYF.

This chain connects TRBV6-6 to TRBJ1-5; 8 bases agree with TRBD1. Germline V gene data show CDR1 as MNHNY and CDR2 as SVGAGI (reference sequence). CDR3 length: 13 residues. V gave up 10 bases and J gave up 7 bases; unmatched junction bases: 9. DNA for the CDR3: TGTGCCACGACGACAGGGGAACGCCAGCCCCAGCATTTT. This gives the protein CATTTGERQPQHF.

The V gene is TRBV7-6, the J gene TRBJ1-2, with 8 positions matching TRBD1. The V segment lost 5 bases and the J segment 2 bases; nucleotides outside the gene matches: 4. The CDR3 contains 14 residues. CDR1 SGHVS and CDR2 FNYEAQ come from the germline V gene. In nucleotides, the CDR3 is TGTGCCAGCAGCCCCCGACAGGGGAACTATGGCTACACCTTC. Its translation: CASSPRQGNYGYTF. The full variable domain, with the rest looked up from reference TRBV7-6 and TRBJ1-2, is GAGVSQSPRYKVTKRGQDVALRCDPISGHVSLYWYRQALGQGPEFLTYFNYEAQQDKSGLPNDRFSAERPEGSISTLTIQRTEQRDSAMYRCASSPRQGNYGYTFGSGTRLTVV.

The genes are TRBV20-1 and TRBJ1-2; D is perhaps TRBD1 (5 bases). From germline, CDR1 is DFQATT and CDR2 SNEGSKA (reference sequence). The CDR3 runs to 9 residues. CDR3 loop: CTGGGGYTF. The CDR3 bases are TGCACCGGCGGGGGTGGCTACACCTTC.

The CDR3 DNA reads as TGTGCCAGCAGCCCCGGAGTGCAGACCTATGGCTACACCTTC. Its protein product is CASSPGVQTYGYTF. This rearrangement joins TRBV7-6 to TRBJ1-2; D not certain. The CDR3 length is 14 residues. Trimming shortened V by 5 bases and J by 4 bases, and 14 bases separated the two germline ends. Germline loops: CDR1 SGHVS, CDR2 FNYEAQ.

CDR3 residues: CASSQDPNNQPQHF. DNA of the CDR3: TGCGCCAGCAGCCAAGATCCTAATAATCAGCCCCAGCATTTT. V gene TRBV4-3 combines with J gene TRBJ1-5; D gene unclear. The CDR3 has 14 amino acids. Looked up from germline, CDR1 is LGHNA and CDR2 is YSLEER. V lost 0 bases and J lost 4, with 7 bases in between.

Of note for this clone: Sequence at one end of the junction differs from germline and may be a read error. Within the sample, other DNA sequences also encode this same CDR3. Here the CDR3 DNA reads TGCGCCAGCTCCGCGGGGCAAGAGACCCAGTACTTC. Amino acid sequence: CASSAGQETQYF. The chain recombines TRBV2 with TRBJ2-5; D is perhaps TRBD2 (6 bases). Germline V gene lookup returns CDR1 SNHLY and CDR2 FYNNEI. The CDR3 has 12 amino acids. The whole variable domain, remainder taken from reference TRBV2 and TRBJ2-5, is EPEVTQTPSHQVTQMGQEVILRCVPISNHLYFYWYRQILGQKVEFLVSFYNNEISEKSEIFDDQFSVERPDGSNFTLKIRSTKLEDSAMYFCASSAGQETQYFGPGTRLLVL.

This rearrangement joins TRBV28 to TRBJ2-5; D remains ambiguous. V lost 5 bases to trimming and J lost 7 bases, with 11 bases between them. Germline CDR1 MDHEN, CDR2 SYDVKM. CDR3 length: 12 residues. The DNA of the CDR3 is TGTGCCAGCAGTCCCCTCCTAGGGACCCAGTACTTC. Amino acid sequence: CASSPLLGTQYF.